In its sample, the clone carrying this T cell receptor (beta chain) was seen a few times. As yet, its antigen is unknown. The data are from a study of T cell responses to AZD1222 COVID-19 vaccine. On the study more broadly: Samples with a second dose at about 4 or about 12 weeks were pooled together. Study outcomes and limitations: CD4 TCRs associated with vaccination spanned spike, dominating at 160-218 and 743-854.

Produced via immunoSEQ multiplex PCR; TCRdb's table is partial and in-frame only. The profile shows more than 95,000 clones, over 80% of them singletons. The TCR was taken from an adult in good health. The source was peripheral blood, collected on day 0 of AZD1222 vaccination.

The CDR3 nucleotides read TGCAGCGTCCTGGGCGGGAAGGCCTACGAGCAGTACTTC. It yields the protein CSVLGGKAYEQYF. The rearrangement uses TRBV29-1 and TRBJ2-7; D is perhaps TRBD2 (6 bases). Deletions cut 6 bases from V and 2 bases from J, with 14 bases between. CDR1 and CDR2 from the germline V gene are SQVTM and ANQGSEA. This CDR3 is 13 amino acids long.